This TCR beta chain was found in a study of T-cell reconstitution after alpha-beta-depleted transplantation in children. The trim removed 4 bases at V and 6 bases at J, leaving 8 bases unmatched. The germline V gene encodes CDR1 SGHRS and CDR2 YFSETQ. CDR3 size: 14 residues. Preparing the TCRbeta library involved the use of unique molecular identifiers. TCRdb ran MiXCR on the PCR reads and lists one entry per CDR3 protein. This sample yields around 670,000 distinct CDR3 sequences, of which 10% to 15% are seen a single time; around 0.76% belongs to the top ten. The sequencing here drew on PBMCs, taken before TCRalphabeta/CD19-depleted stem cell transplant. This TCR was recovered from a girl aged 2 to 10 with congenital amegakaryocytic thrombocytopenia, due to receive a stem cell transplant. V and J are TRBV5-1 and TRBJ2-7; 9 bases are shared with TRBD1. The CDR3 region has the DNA TGCGCCAGCAGCCGGGGACAGGGTGCCGTCGAGCAGTACTTC. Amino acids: CASSRGQGAVEQYF. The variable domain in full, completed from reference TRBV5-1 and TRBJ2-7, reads KAGVTQTPRYLIKTRGQQVTLSCSPISGHRSVSWYQQTPGQGLQFLFEYFSETQRNKGNFPGRFSGRQFSNSRSEMNVSTLELGDSALYLCASSRGQGAVEQYFGPGTRLTVT.